This TCR beta chain was recorded in a study of cytomegalovirus exposure and HLA in healthy donors. Study background: A subsequent analysis reported that the 100 to 150 validation repertoires were produced on the same platform that had also been used for the roughly 700 first-cohort repertoires. The study, taken as a whole, reports: The majority of TCR sequences were rare, yet some public TCRs appeared in many donors. Researchers reported that a few CMV-associated chains were confirmed in vitro as CMV antigen-specific.

TCRdb keeps only in-frame clones here, not all; method: immunoSEQ multiplex PCR. Among about 120,000 clones listed, about nine tenths were seen once. V was shortened by 4 bases and J by 7 bases, with 20 bases between the two germline ends. CDR1 is SEHNR, CDR2 FQNEAQ, per germline (reference sequence). CDR3 length: 15 amino acids. Separate from the roughly 610-subject first cohort, the roughly 120-subject validation cohort was the one that the donors belonged to. About this clone itself: The antigen is unknown.

Sequenced sample: PBMCs. The sequence derives from a woman between 18 and 30 years old in good health and CMV-seronegative. The chain joins TRBV7-9 to TRBJ2-7; possibly TRBD1 for D (6 bases). CDR3 sequence: CASSSPTSRGTEQYF. For the CDR3, the DNA is TGTGCCAGCAGCTCACCTACTAGTAGGGGGACAGAGCAGTACTTC. The variable domain in full, with the rest retrieved from reference TRBV7-9 and TRBJ2-7, is DTGVSQNPRHKITKRGQNVTFRCDPISEHNRLYWYRQTLGQGPEFLTYFQNEAQLEKSRLLSDRFSAERPKGSFSTLEIQRTEQGDSAMYLCASSSPTSRGTEQYFGPGTRLTVT.